This T cell receptor beta chain originates from a study of beta chain features in type 1 diabetes (dated 2018 in TCRdb). Turning to the overall study: No differences in mean age, gender distribution, total cell number or subset yield were found between patients and healthy donors. Across all samples, 107,917,701 sorted cells were examined, and cell number per subset correlated strongly with RNA yield. The study compared TCRB repertoires of sorted circulating CD4+ T cell subsets between recently diagnosed type 1 diabetes patients and matched healthy donors. Whereas all 30 or so donors provided naive and central memory subsets, regulatory and stem cell-like memory subsets were isolated from just 8 patients and roughly eight healthy donors.

The entire isolated RNA was reverse transcribed using the High Capacity cDNA Reverse Transcription Kit, and thus expressed TCRB transcripts were sequenced. Deep immunoSEQ sequencing was applied to naive, central memory and regulatory T cell samples, giving an average of roughly 3.5 million total reads per sample. Sorted cells were lysed in RLT buffer and RNA was extracted with DNase-treated RNeasy Micro or Mini kits, depending on cell number. Each cell subset was processed separately to prevent cross-contamination, with patient and healthy donor samples processed together. The immunoSEQ multiplex PCR was used to amplify TCRB sequences from cDNA, yielding 87-bp fragments that span the CDR3 region. Sequencing of the amplicons was performed on the Illumina HiSeq platform. The study's own analysis went as follows. PCR bias was computationally corrected using synthetic template baselines, reads within Hamming distance 2 were collapsed, and singletons that could not be merged were discarded. Reads were aligned against IMGT to assign V, D and J genes, CDR3 length and insertions or deletions at six rearrangement sites. Within each subset, clonotype counts were normalized to sorted cell number, and only after that were true diversity and Gini coefficients computed with the tcR R package. Repertoire sharing was quantified using the overlap coefficient calculated on TCRB nucleotide sequences. TCRdb took over this immuneACCESS table, retaining in-frame rearrangements with V and J assigned. Such tables are incomplete; in checked studies, under half of the missing clones stem from an unresolved V gene, and the remainder is unexplained. That table furnishes V, J and clone size, whereas the DNA furnished D and trimming. The sample records approximately 170,000 clones, roughly 7.1% of which are singletons. Together, the top ten hold about 1% of the sample.

General conclusions and limits of the study: Shorter templates might have been favored by PCR, but patient and control samples were amplified and corrected together, so both groups would have been affected equally by any skew. Naive, central memory and regulatory TCRB repertoires appeared to be more similar among patients than among healthy donors. Because cDNA was sequenced instead of genomic DNA, highly expressing activated cells could be over-represented, though the groups showed no difference in activation or CD3 levels. Type 1 diabetes patients showed a moderate but significant shortening of TCRB CDR3 length in all four CD4+ subsets. HLA sub-analyses involved small numbers of individuals, so any influence of HLA type on TCRB rearrangement remained unresolved. Fewer insertions and more nucleotide deletions at VDJ recombination sites were observed in patients with type 1 diabetes, implying thymic rearrangement abnormalities.

This clone has just a few counts. The specificity of this receptor is unknown. The input lacks base qualities; no much larger clone sits a single base away. Reading the germline V gene gives CDR1 MDHEN and CDR2 SYDVKM. The germline V and J ends show losses of 3 bases and 4 bases respectively, and no gene match explains 11 bases of the junction. Reading from cysteine to phenylalanine, the CDR3 counts 16 amino acids. Here the CDR3 DNA is all that survives: 48 bases in frame from base 1. A single peripheral blood draw of 95 to 150 mL on average was collected from each donor into heparinised tubes. Naive, central memory, regulatory and stem cell-like memory CD4+ T cells were sorted on a BD FACSAria II using a panel including CD45RO, CCR7, CD25, CD127, CD95 and CD27. All sorted populations exceeded 98% purity. PBMCs were isolated immediately by Lymphoprep density gradient centrifugation and stained directly without culture. So that batch effects would be minimized, each experiment stained and sorted samples in pairs, pairing one healthy donor with one patient.

Sequencing input: central memory CD4+ T cells from blood. The chain links TRBV28 with TRBJ1-2; 7 bases in between match TRBD1. The receptor comes from a woman aged 40 to 50 with type 1 diabetes. CDR3 sequence: CASSFATGVDVYGYTF. In nucleotides, the sequence is TGTGCCAGCAGTTTCGCCACAGGGGTGGACGTCTATGGCTACACCTTC.